One and the same sample provided the 22 T cell receptor beta chains below, sequenced in a study of T-cell reconstitution after alpha-beta-depleted transplantation in children. Unique molecular identifiers were used to barcode this TCRbeta library. Each CDR3 protein is one row after TCRdb ran MiXCR on the PCR reads. The sample records under 750,000 distinct CDR3 sequences, more than 20% being singletons. The sample consisted of PBMCs, mostly from graft donor cells, taken 360 days after TCRalphabeta/CD19-depleted stem cell transplant. These receptors originate from a boy under two years old who had a stem cell transplant for acute myeloid leukemia, so the T cells may come from the graft donor.

The gene calls are TRBV5-1 and TRBJ2-7, with TRBD2 identical over 7 bases. The trim removed 0 bases at V and 3 bases at J, leaving 9 bases unmatched. Germline lookup yields CDR1 SGHRS and CDR2 YFSETQ. This CDR3 is built from 16 residues. This CDR3 reads CASSLGWASGNYEQYF. In nucleotides, the CDR3 is TGCGCCAGCAGCTTGGGCTGGGCTAGCGGCAACTACGAGCAGTACTTC.

The rearrangement uses TRBV5-1 and TRBJ2-1; the D gene is possibly TRBD2 (7 bases). Germline CDR1 SGHRS, CDR2 YFSETQ. Trimming cost V 0 bases and J 7 bases, with 14 bases left between them. The length of the CDR3 is 15 residues. This chain's CDR3 is CASSLDGGARNEQFF. The CDR3 DNA reads as TGCGCCAGCAGCTTGGATGGGGGGGCCCGGAATGAGCAGTTCTTC. Complete variable domain (other parts from reference TRBV5-1 and TRBJ2-1): KAGVTQTPRYLIKTRGQQVTLSCSPISGHRSVSWYQQTPGQGLQFLFEYFSETQRNKGNFPGRFSGRQFSNSRSEMNVSTLELGDSALYLCASSLDGGARNEQFFGPGTRLTVL.

J is TRBJ2-2 and V is TRBV7-8, with TRBD2 as a possible D gene (5 bases). Germline V gene data show CDR1 as SGHVS and CDR2 as FQNEAQ. The CDR3 totals 15 residues. V was shortened by 3 bases and J by 8 bases, with 16 bases between the two germline ends. The CDR3 nucleotides are TGTGCCAGCAGCTTTTCGACAACCGGGATAGGGGAGCTGTTTTTT. Its translation: CASSFSTTGIGELFF.

This clonotype appeared a few times. CDR3 in DNA: TGCGCCAGCTCTAGCGGGGGGGCCAATGAGCAGTTCTTC. This sequence encodes CASSSGGANEQFF. The V gene is TRBV5-1, the J gene TRBJ2-1, with 12 bases lining up with TRBD2. CDR3 length: 13 amino acids. Germline V gene lookup returns CDR1 SGHRS and CDR2 YFSETQ. J gave up 6 bases and V 7 bases, and 2 bases lay outside the gene matches.

V is TRBV5-1 and J is TRBJ1-1, with a weak D call TRBD1 (5 bases). CDR1 is SGHRS, CDR2 YFSETQ, per germline. Trimming pared 4 bases from V and 3 bases from J, leaving 13 bases between. CDR3 length: 14 amino acids. The CDR3 DNA reads as TGCGCCAGCAGCGATTCCTGGGGGGACACTGAAGCTTTCTTT. Amino acid sequence: CASSDSWGDTEAFF.

This clonotype was recorded at least ten times. The genes are TRBV4-1 and TRBJ2-7, with 8 bases matching TRBD2. V lost 4 bases to trimming and J lost 3 bases; unmatched junction nucleotides: 5. This CDR3 region has 14 residues. Germline CDR1 MGHRA, CDR2 YSYEKL. CDR3 bases: TGCGCCAGCAGCCCAGAGGGGACTAGCTACGAGCAGTACGTC. Its protein is CASSPEGTSYEQYV.

In its sample, this clonotype was seen a few times. This chain's CDR3 is CASSLFRDTQYF. The DNA of the CDR3 is TGTGCCAGCAGCCTATTCAGGGATACGCAGTATTTT. The chain couples TRBV7-9 to TRBJ2-3; D not certain. Germline V lookup: CDR1 SEHNR, CDR2 FQNEAQ (reference sequence). This CDR3 contains 12 residues. Trimming shortened V by 5 bases and J by 6 bases, and 9 bases separated the two germline ends.

The V and J genes are TRBV21-1 and TRBJ2-1. TRBV21-1 has pseudogene status. This CDR3 is 16 amino acids long. As DNA, the CDR3 is TGTGCCAGCAGTAACGTGGACAGGGGGTCCTACAATGAGCAGTTCTTC. Translation gives CASSNVDRGSYNEQFF.

This clonotype was observed a few times. V usage is TRBV10-3 and J usage is TRBJ2-3; D is tentatively TRBD1 or TRBD2 (6 bases each). Germline values: CDR1 ENHRY, CDR2 SYGVKD. This CDR3 region has 14 residues. Trimming left V 11 bases short and J 2 bases short, with 17 bases between. The CDR3 loop reads CASRRGEPTDTQYF. Here the CDR3 DNA reads TGTGCCTCCAGGAGGGGGGAACCCACAGATACGCAGTATTTT.

This clonotype has more than one count but fewer than ten. The chain carries TRBV6-5 and TRBJ2-7; D is possibly TRBD2 (6 bases). Trimming stripped 2 bases from V and 6 bases from J, with 17 bases between. Germline CDR1 reads MNHEY; CDR2 reads SVGAGI. This CDR3 has 15 amino acids. CDR3 nucleotides: TGTGCCAGCAGTTACCCAGGTCGCGGGGTATCCGAGCAGTACTTC. Its protein is CASSYPGRGVSEQYF.

A few counts support this clonotype. The chain carries TRBV20-1 and TRBJ2-5, with a possible D match to TRBD2 (5 bases). Germline V gene lookup returns CDR1 DFQATT and CDR2 SNEGSKA (reference sequence). The CDR3 has 14 residues. Between the trimmed V and J ends, which lost 3 bases and 1 base, there was a span of 12 bases. CDR3: CSASPSRVQETQYF. The CDR3, as DNA: TGCAGTGCTAGTCCCTCGCGGGTCCAAGAGACCCAGTACTTC.

This chain links TRBV4-3 with TRBJ2-4; TRBD1 might be the D (5 bases). The V gene lost 8 bases and the J gene lost 6 bases, with 20 bases spanning the gap. The CDR3 is made up of 15 amino acids. Per germline, CDR1 LGHNA and CDR2 YSLEER. The CDR3 loop is CASSPARVLRNIQYF. In DNA form, the CDR3 reads TGCGCCAGCTCCCCTGCCAGGGTGCTCAGAAACATTCAGTACTTC.

This sequence joins TRBV6-5 and TRBJ2-1, with TRBD2 matching over 8 bases. Germline V gene data show CDR1 as MNHEY and CDR2 as SVGAGI. The CDR3 is made up of 19 amino acids. Losses at the gene ends were 0 bases for V and 10 bases for J; bases not matched to a gene: 20. The CDR3 region has the DNA TGTGCCAGCAGTTACTCGAGCAGGTCCCGGGAGGGGGGGCTAAGGGAGCAGTTCTTC. Translating it yields CASSYSSRSREGGLREQFF.

This chain links TRBV6-1 with TRBJ1-1; the D gene is possibly TRBD1 (6 bases). Germline V gives CDR1 MNHNS, CDR2 SASEGT. V was trimmed by 5 bases and J by 5 bases, leaving 12 bases between them. The CDR3 totals 13 residues. Here the CDR3 DNA reads TGTGCCAGCAGTCTCCTTAGGGGGACTGAAGCTTTCTTT. Translating gives CASSLLRGTEAFF.

The chain joins TRBV4-3 to TRBJ1-1; TRBD1 might be the D (6 bases). The CDR3 loop spans 16 amino acids. Trimming stripped 0 bases from V and 7 bases from J, with 18 bases between. Germline V lookup: CDR1 LGHNA, CDR2 YSLEER. The DNA of the CDR3 is TGCGCCAGCAGCCAAGAAACGTACGGACAGCCAGTTGAAGCTTTCTTT. It encodes CASSQETYGQPVEAFF.

This clonotype was counted many times. The rearrangement joins TRBV20-1 to TRBJ2-1; TRBD2 agrees at 8 bases. The CDR3 length is 14 residues. V lost 5 bases to trimming and J lost 5 bases; unmatched junction nucleotides: 8. CDR1 is DFQATT, CDR2 SNEGSKA, per germline (reference sequence). For the CDR3, the DNA is TGCAGTGCTCTCACTCATAGCGGGAACAATGAGCAGTTCTTC. Translating gives CSALTHSGNNEQFF.

The V and J genes are TRBV4-2 and TRBJ2-5; 9 positions match TRBD1. Trimming cost V 0 bases and J 1 base; bases outside gene matches: 0. The V gene's germline CDR1 is LGHNA and CDR2 YNFKEQ. The CDR3 runs to 15 residues. The CDR3 spells CASSQEGQGQETQYF. CDR3 DNA sequence: TGTGCCAGCAGCCAAGAGGGACAGGGCCAAGAGACCCAGTACTTC.

This clonotype was counted a few times. The V and J genes are TRBV28 and TRBJ2-3; either TRBD1 or TRBD2 may fit D (5 bases each). The ends were cut back, 6 bases at V and 4 bases at J, with 17 bases in the middle. The germline V gene encodes CDR1 MDHEN and CDR2 SYDVKM. The CDR3 is 15 amino acids. This CDR3 reads CASSWDGVRADTQYF. In DNA, the CDR3 is TGTGCCAGCAGCTGGGACGGCGTTAGGGCAGATACGCAGTATTTT.

The chain recombines TRBV20-1 with TRBJ2-5, with 7 bases aligning to TRBD2. Germline V gene lookup returns CDR1 DFQATT and CDR2 SNEGSKA (reference sequence). CDR3 length: 13 residues. The V segment lost 5 bases and the J segment 5 bases; nucleotides outside the gene matches: 8. DNA for the CDR3: TGCAGTGCTCATACTAGCGCTTGGGAGACCCAGTACTTC. Protein: CSAHTSAWETQYF.

This clonotype was picked up a small number of times. The chain employs TRBV12-3 or TRBV12-4 and TRBJ2-3, with TRBD2 matching 10 bases. This CDR3 contains 17 residues. Trimming removed 6 bases from V and 1 base from J; junction bases left unmatched: 10. In DNA form, the CDR3 reads TGTGCCAGCAGCTCCGGGACTAGCGCGGCCCGCACAGATACGCAGTATTTT. Amino acid sequence: CASSSGTSAARTDTQYF.

The chain carries TRBV29-1 and TRBJ2-3; weak D call: TRBD2 (6 bases). Germline CDR1 and CDR2: SQVTM and ANQGSEA. This CDR3 spans 14 amino acids. Trimming shortened V by 8 bases and J by 0 bases, and 15 bases separated the two germline ends. The CDR3 nucleotides read TGCAGCTGGAAGGGAGGCCCGAGCACAGATACGCAGTATTTT. This sequence encodes CSWKGGPSTDTQYF.

This clonotype was recorded at least ten times. This sequence joins TRBV29-1 and TRBJ2-7; D gene ambiguous. The CDR3 sequence is 11 residues long. Trimming took off 0 bases at V and 4 bases at J, with 4 bases between the two ends. Germline loops: CDR1 SQVTM, CDR2 ANQGSEA. For the CDR3, the DNA is TGCAGCGTTGAAGAGGGGTACGAGCAGTACGTC. Translation: CSVEEGYEQYV.